These 21 T cell receptor beta chains were sequenced from one sample in a study of blood T cell repertoires in COVID-19. The protocol was immunoSEQ multiplex PCR, while the TCRdb copy is restricted to in-frame clones and leaves out a portion. The sample holds approximately 22,000 clones; about 90% are singletons and the top ten take roughly a third. Material: peripheral blood. These receptors originate from a man in his 70s with active COVID-19.

The chain joins TRBV28 to TRBJ2-1, with a tentative D call TRBD2 (6 bases). V was shortened by 5 bases and J by 5 bases, with 19 bases between the two germline ends. The CDR3 loop spans 16 amino acids. Germline CDR1 reads MDHEN; CDR2 reads SYDVKM. In DNA, the CDR3 is TGTGCCAGCAGTCTCGCCCGGGGGACCCCGCACAATGAGCAGTTCTTC. This sequence encodes CASSLARGTPHNEQFF.

The chain links TRBV9 to TRBJ1-3, with D possibly TRBD1 on 6 matching bases. Trimming pared 4 bases from V and 2 bases from J, leaving 10 bases between. The CDR3 runs to 14 residues. The V gene's germline CDR1 is SGDLS and CDR2 YYNGEE. CDR3 DNA: TGTGCCAGCAGCTGGGACACCACTGGAAACACCATATATTTT. It is translated as CASSWDTTGNTIYF.

V and J are TRBV28 and TRBJ1-2; 7 positions agree with TRBD1. Germline CDR1 is MDHEN and CDR2 is SYDVKM. V trimming: 7 bases; J trimming: 4 bases; junction bases outside the gene matches: 9. The CDR3 runs to 14 residues. CDR3 in amino acids: CASKRQGGGYGYTF. CDR3 DNA sequence: TGTGCCAGCAAGAGACAGGGAGGTGGCTATGGCTACACCTTC.

This clone occurred once. The rearrangement uses TRBV28 and TRBJ2-3; D is ambiguous. The CDR3 length is 15 residues. V dropped 2 bases and J dropped 1 base, with 10 bases sitting between them. Germline CDR1 reads MDHEN; CDR2 reads SYDVKM. CDR3 sequence (DNA): TGTGCCAGCAGTTTAATGCAGGCCGGCACAGATACGCAGTATTTT. Its translation is CASSLMQAGTDTQYF. Supplemented by reference TRBV28 and TRBJ2-3, the full variable domain reads DVKVTQSSRYLVKRTGEKVFLECVQDMDHENMFWYRQDPGLGLRLIYFSYDVKMKEKGDIPEGYSVSREKKERFSLILESASTNQTSMYLCASSLMQAGTDTQYFGPGTRLTVL.

The rearrangement links TRBV28 to TRBJ2-1; D is undetermined. The length of the CDR3 is 12 residues. In germline, CDR1 is MDHEN, CDR2 SYDVKM. Trimming took 2 bases from V and 5 from J, leaving 4 bases between them. Here the CDR3 reads CASSLRDNEQFF. The CDR3 region has the DNA TGTGCCAGCAGTTTACGGGACAATGAGCAGTTCTTC.

CDR3 region: CASSQLAGELFF. The CDR3 nucleotides read TGTGCCAGCAGCCAACTCGCCGGGGAGCTGTTTTTT. J is TRBJ2-2 and V is TRBV11-3; unclear D gene. The V end lost 5 bases, the J end lost 6 bases, and 7 bases lay between the germline ends. The CDR3 consists of 12 residues. Germline CDR1 and CDR2: SGHNT and YENEEA.

V and J are TRBV5-1 and TRBJ2-3; 8 nucleotides agree with TRBD2. The CDR3 consists of 16 residues. With 0 bases clipped from V and 5 bases from J, the junction kept 8 bases outside the gene matches. Germline V gives CDR1 SGHRS, CDR2 YFSETQ. In nucleotides, the CDR3 is TGCGCCAGCAGCTTGGCCGGGACGGGAGGGGAAGATACGCAGTATTTT. This translates into CASSLAGTGGEDTQYF.

The count of this clone is one. The V gene is TRBV7-9, the J gene TRBJ1-2; D is unclear. Germline V lookup: CDR1 SEHNR, CDR2 FQNEAQ (reference sequence). The ends were cut back, 0 bases at V and 8 bases at J, with 7 bases in the middle. This CDR3 is 12 amino acids long. In DNA, the CDR3 is TGTGCCAGCAGCTTAGCAGGGAGGGGCTACACCTTC. It specifies CASSLAGRGYTF.

This chain's CDR3 is CASSPIRDSPYGYTF. The CDR3 DNA sequence: TGTGCCAGCTCACCAATAAGGGACAGCCCATATGGCTACACCTTC. The chain uses TRBV18 and TRBJ1-2; 7 positions agree with TRBD1. V lost 2 bases and J lost 5; bases outside the gene matches: 8. Germline V lookup: CDR1 KGHSH, CDR2 LQKENI. The length of the CDR3 is 15 residues.

The chain carries TRBV18 and TRBJ2-7; 9 bases line up with TRBD2. Trimming cost V 4 bases and J 2 bases; bases outside gene matches: 3. CDR3 length: 14 residues. The germline gives CDR1 KGHSH, CDR2 LQKENI. CDR3 sequence reads: CASSQLAGPYEQYF. The CDR3 region has the DNA TGTGCCAGCTCACAACTAGCGGGCCCCTACGAGCAGTACTTC. The whole variable domain, remainder taken from reference TRBV18 and TRBJ2-7, is NAGVMQNPRHLVRRRGQEARLRCSPMKGHSHVYWYRQLPEEGLKFMVYLQKENIIDESGMPKERFSAEFPKEGPSILRIQQVVRGDSAAYFCASSQLAGPYEQYFGPGTRLTVT.

This clone was observed a single time. The chain combines TRBV6-6 with TRBJ2-7, with 11 bases matching TRBD2. The V gene end was trimmed by 6 bases and the J gene end by 6 bases; junction bases not matched to a gene: 7. The CDR3 has 14 residues. From germline, CDR1 is MNHNY and CDR2 SVGAGI (reference sequence). CDR3 in amino acids: CASSTSGGGFEQYF. DNA of the CDR3: TGTGCCAGCAGCACTAGCGGGGGTGGGTTCGAGCAGTACTTC.

The gene calls are TRBV19 and TRBJ2-1, with TRBD2 identical over 9 bases. Germline CDR1 is LNHDA and CDR2 is SQIVND (reference sequence). The V and J ends lost 5 bases and 12 bases, in that order; junction bases with no gene match: 8. The CDR3 is 13 amino acids. The CDR3: CASSPSGGSRQFF. The CDR3 DNA reads TGTGCCAGTAGTCCCAGCGGGGGGTCGAGGCAGTTCTTC.

V gene TRBV20-1 combines with J gene TRBJ2-3; TRBD2 aligns across 8 bases. CDR1 and CDR2 from the germline V gene are DFQATT and SNEGSKA (reference sequence). V dropped 3 bases and J dropped 2; count of bases not matched to a gene: 7. The CDR3 covers 15 residues. CDR3 nucleotide sequence: TGCAGTGCTAGTGCGCGCGGGAGGCCCACAGATACGCAGTATTTT. Its protein is CSASARGRPTDTQYF.

The V and J genes are TRBV5-6 and TRBJ2-7; 7 bases are a match to TRBD1. Germline CDR1 is SGHDT and CDR2 is YYEEEE. V was pared by 5 bases and J by 0 bases, with 5 bases of the junction left unmatched. CDR3 size: 14 residues. This CDR3 is CASRVRGSSYEQYF. The CDR3 coding sequence is TGTGCCAGCAGGGTCAGGGGGTCCTCCTACGAGCAGTACTTC.

This clone was picked up one time. The chain has TRBV6-2 or TRBV6-3 and TRBJ2-5; 8 bases are a match to TRBD2. The germline CDR1 and CDR2 sequences are MNHEY and SVGEGT. V was clipped by 5 bases and J by 1 base; unmatched bases: 3. The CDR3 runs to 14 residues. The CDR3: CASSPGGAQETQYF. The DNA of the CDR3 is TGTGCCAGCAGTCCCGGGGGGGCCCAAGAGACCCAGTACTTC.

This rearrangement joins TRBV19 to TRBJ1-1; 9 nucleotides align to TRBD1. Germline-derived CDR1 and CDR2 are LNHDA and SQIVND (reference sequence). V shed 5 bases, J shed 5 bases, and the junction held 3 bases outside the gene matches. This CDR3 is 13 amino acids long. The CDR3 sequence is CASSHRGRTEAFF. The CDR3 nucleotides read TGTGCCAGTAGTCACAGGGGGCGGACTGAAGCTTTCTTT.

The count of this clone is one. The chain links TRBV9 to TRBJ2-3, with TRBD1 matching over 8 bases. The V gene end was trimmed by 6 bases and the J gene end by 2 bases; junction bases not matched to a gene: 20. CDR3 length: 19 amino acids. Germline lookup yields CDR1 SGDLS and CDR2 YYNGEE. The CDR3 reads CASTPLGAPGQEATDTQYF. The CDR3 DNA sequence: TGTGCCAGCACCCCTCTGGGAGCCCCGGGACAGGAGGCCACAGATACGCAGTATTTT.

The chain is built from TRBV4-1 and TRBJ2-1; a weak D match, TRBD2 (6 bases). Trimming shortened V by 3 bases and J by 9 bases, and 15 bases separated the two germline ends. Germline V CDR1 and CDR2: MGHRA, YSYEKL. This CDR3 comprises 14 residues. CDR3 sequence reads: CASSHRTTLREQFF. CDR3 bases: TGCGCCAGCAGCCACCGGACTACACTACGTGAGCAGTTCTTC.

The rearrangement uses TRBV14 and TRBJ1-2; TRBD1 matches at 7 bases. Trimming cost V 4 bases and J 8 bases; bases outside gene matches: 4. This CDR3 has 12 amino acids. The germline V gene encodes CDR1 SGHDN and CDR2 FVKESK. The CDR3 coding sequence is TGTGCCAGCAGCCGACAGGGAATCGGCTACACCTTC. Protein product: CASSRQGIGYTF.

The CDR3 reads CASSLGGNEQFF. In nucleotides, the CDR3 is TGTGCCAGCAGTTTGGGGGGCAATGAGCAGTTCTTC. The rearrangement joins TRBV12-3 or TRBV12-4 to TRBJ2-1; TRBD2 might be the D (6 bases). V lost 3 bases and J 6 bases, leaving 6 bases between the germline ends. CDR3 length: 12 amino acids.

The chain has TRBV3-1 (or the pseudogene TRBV3-2) and TRBJ1-3; D is uncertain. This CDR3 has 15 residues. Germline values: CDR1 LGHDT, CDR2 YNNKEL (reference sequence). Deletions cut 1 base from V and 0 bases from J, with 7 bases between. The CDR3 sequence: CASSQGSFSGNTIYF. The DNA of the CDR3 is TGTGCCAGCAGCCAAGGAAGCTTCTCTGGAAACACCATATATTTT.